The 26 T cell receptor beta chains presented below share a single source sample, sequenced in a study of blood T cell repertoires in COVID-19. Only in-frame clones appear in the TCRdb table, and some are missing; sequencing was by immunoSEQ multiplex PCR. The sample has about 150,000 clones; almost 85% are singletons. Sequenced: peripheral blood. The source is a man between 18 and 35 years old with active or convalescent COVID-19.

This clone was seen once. The V call is TRBV27, the J call TRBJ2-1; 9 nucleotides line up with TRBD2. Trimming at V came to 7 bases and at J to 8 bases, leaving 12 bases not matched to a gene. There are 15 residues in the CDR3. Germline CDR1 MNHEY, CDR2 SMNVEV (reference sequence). CDR3 sequence (DNA): TGTGCCAGCACCCTTGGCGGGAGGGAGTGGGATGAGCAGTTCTTC. Encoded protein: CASTLGGREWDEQFF.

The genes are TRBV20-1 and TRBJ1-5; 7 positions match TRBD1. CDR3 length: 14 residues. Germline lookup yields CDR1 DFQATT and CDR2 SNEGSKA (reference sequence). Trimming took 3 bases from V and 7 from J; bases not matched to a gene: 9. For the CDR3, the DNA is TGCAGTGCTAGTGACAGGGCCTTCGGGCAGCCCCAGCATTTT. This sequence encodes CSASDRAFGQPQHF.

The V call is TRBV27, the J call TRBJ2-7, with D possibly matching TRBD1 (5 bases). The CDR3 spans 15 residues. The germline V gene encodes CDR1 MNHEY and CDR2 SMNVEV (reference sequence). Trimming cost V 5 bases and J 1 base, with 15 bases left between them. The CDR3 DNA reads as TGTGCCAGCAGTCGACAGTACGGTCAGTCCTACGAGCAGTACTTC. This sequence encodes CASSRQYGQSYEQYF.

Written as DNA, the CDR3 is TGTGCCAGCAGCACCGACAGGGGCTATAATTCACCCCTCCACTTT. It specifies CASSTDRGYNSPLHF. V and J are TRBV7-9 and TRBJ1-6; 8 positions agree with TRBD1. Germline assignment: CDR1 SEHNR and CDR2 FQNEAQ (reference sequence). CDR3 length equals 15 residues. V lost 5 bases to trimming and J lost 3 bases; unmatched junction nucleotides: 3.

The CDR3 region is CASSTQGQPQHF. DNA for the CDR3: TGTGCCAGCAGTACGCAGGGGCAGCCCCAGCATTTT. V is TRBV6-5 and J is TRBJ1-5; D possibly corresponds to TRBD1 (6 bases). CDR1 is MNHEY, CDR2 SVGAGI, per germline. Trimming cost V 5 bases and J 7 bases, with 9 bases left between them. This CDR3 has 12 residues.

V gene TRBV3-1 (or the pseudogene TRBV3-2) combines with J gene TRBJ1-2; 7 positions agree with TRBD1. The CDR3 loop spans 16 amino acids. Trimming took 4 bases from V and 4 from J; bases not matched to a gene: 12. Per the germline V gene, CDR1 is LGHDT and CDR2 is YNNKEL (reference sequence). The CDR3 region is CASSLPGAGGGYGYTF. The DNA of the CDR3 is TGTGCCAGCAGCCTCCCCGGGGCAGGGGGAGGCTATGGCTACACCTTC.

The gene calls are TRBV7-9 and TRBJ1-2; D perhaps matches TRBD1 (5 bases). The CDR3 runs 14 residues. The germline V and J ends were trimmed by 1 base and 4 bases, with 10 bases remaining between them. The germline gives CDR1 SEHNR, CDR2 FQNEAQ (reference sequence). For the CDR3, the DNA is TGTGCCAGCAGCTTAGGGGGCCTCGTCTATGGCTACACCTTC. Protein product: CASSLGGLVYGYTF.

The chain recombines TRBV7-9 with TRBJ2-5; 7 nucleotides agree with TRBD1. V gave up 5 bases and J gave up 2 bases; unmatched junction bases: 8. CDR1 and CDR2 from the germline V gene are SEHNR and FQNEAQ (reference sequence). The CDR3 totals 15 residues. The CDR3: CASSAGTDKQETQYF. CDR3 bases: TGTGCCAGCAGCGCCGGGACAGACAAACAAGAGACCCAGTACTTC.

The V gene is TRBV5-1, the J gene TRBJ1-4; 9 positions agree with TRBD1. The CDR3 contains 14 residues. V gave up 4 bases and J gave up 9 bases; unmatched junction bases: 7. Germline V gene lookup returns CDR1 SGHRS and CDR2 YFSETQ. The CDR3 protein is CASSPDRGAKKLFF. The CDR3 DNA sequence: TGCGCCAGCAGCCCAGACAGGGGGGCTAAAAAACTGTTTTTT.

The rearrangement links TRBV2 to TRBJ2-7, with no clear D. CDR3 length equals 15 residues. V dropped 2 bases and J dropped 0 bases, with 11 bases sitting between them. CDR1 is SNHLY and CDR2 is FYNNEI in the germline V gene. The CDR3 nucleotides are TGTGCCAGCAGTGAAACTCTACTAAGCTCCTACGAGCAGTACTTC. Residues: CASSETLLSSYEQYF.

The J gene is TRBJ1-2, the V gene TRBV4-2; TRBD1 matches 10 bases. CDR1 and CDR2 (germline): LGHNA, YNFKEQ. V dropped 0 bases and J dropped 8; count of bases not matched to a gene: 3. This CDR3 is 14 amino acids long. This chain's CDR3 is CASSQDRTGGGYTF. CDR3 in DNA: TGTGCCAGCAGCCAAGATAGGACAGGGGGAGGCTACACCTTC.

The chain has TRBV5-1 and TRBJ2-2; 12 nucleotides align to TRBD1. The junction had 14 bases not matched to a gene; V was cut back by 5 bases and J by 6 bases. The germline gives CDR1 SGHRS, CDR2 YFSETQ. The CDR3 has 18 amino acids. This CDR3 reads CASSSQPSGQGAPGELFF. In DNA, the CDR3 is TGCGCCAGCAGTTCTCAGCCCTCGGGACAGGGGGCACCCGGGGAGCTGTTTTTT.

The chain uses TRBV2 and TRBJ2-7; TRBD2 matches 14 bases. CDR3 length: 16 amino acids. V shed 7 bases and J 6 bases; nucleotides not matched to a gene: 11. The germline CDR1 and CDR2 sequences are SNHLY and FYNNEI. This CDR3 is CASIRGSTSGRGEQYF. The CDR3 DNA follows: TGTGCCAGCATCAGAGGTTCGACTAGCGGGAGGGGCGAGCAGTACTTC.

This chain links TRBV5-4 with TRBJ1-1, with 7 bases lining up with TRBD1. Germline values: CDR1 SGHNT, CDR2 YYREEE (reference sequence). V was pared by 4 bases and J by 7 bases, with 7 bases of the junction left unmatched. The CDR3 runs to 13 residues. The CDR3 DNA reads as TGTGCCAGCAGCCGGGGGGGACAGCGTGAAGCTTTCTTT. Protein sequence: CASSRGGQREAFF. Full variable domain (remainder filled in from reference TRBV5-4 and TRBJ1-1): ETGVTQSPTHLIKTRGQQVTLRCSSQSGHNTVSWYQQALGQGPQFIFQYYREEENGRGNFPPRFSGLQFPNYSSELNVNALELDDSALYLCASSRGGQREAFFGQGTRLTVV.

V is TRBV7-2 and J is TRBJ2-1; 8 bases match TRBD2. CDR1 SGHTA and CDR2 FQGNSA come from the germline V gene. V shed 2 bases, J shed 0 bases, and the junction held 6 bases outside the gene matches. The CDR3 contains 17 residues. The CDR3, as DNA: TGTGCCAGCAGCTTAAGAGTAGCGGGGTTCTCCTACAATGAGCAGTTCTTC. This encodes CASSLRVAGFSYNEQFF.

In the case of this clone: The junction does not match germline at one end; this may be a read error. The rearrangement joins TRBV27 to TRBJ2-5; D is unclear. CDR1 is MNHEY, CDR2 SMNVEV, per germline (reference sequence). This CDR3 is built from 15 residues. The CDR3 sequence: CASSLSVAAQETQYF. The CDR3 region has the DNA TGTGCCAGCAGTCTATCGGTGGCTGCCCAAGAGACCCAGTACTTC.

The chain is built from TRBV6-5 and TRBJ1-2; 8 bases line up with TRBD1. The CDR3 totals 12 residues. CDR1 MNHEY and CDR2 SVGAGI come from the germline V gene. Trimming took 4 bases from V and 8 from J; bases not matched to a gene: 3. DNA for the CDR3: TGTGCCAGCAGTTCTTACAGGGGGGGCTACACCTTC. Protein: CASSSYRGGYTF.

This sequence joins TRBV12-3 or TRBV12-4 and TRBJ1-1, with 8 nucleotides matching TRBD1. This CDR3 region has 13 residues. V trimming: 4 bases; J trimming: 8 bases; junction bases outside the gene matches: 6. In DNA, the CDR3 is TGTGCCAGCAGTTCGGGACAGGTGAGGGAAGCTTTCTTT. This codes for CASSSGQVREAFF.

V and J are TRBV4-3 and TRBJ2-7; unclear D gene. Between the trimmed V and J ends, which lost 0 bases and 2 bases, there was a span of 14 bases. CDR1 is LGHNA, CDR2 YSLEER, per germline. The CDR3 is 16 residues long. CDR3 loop: CASSQDRHSTTYEQYF. CDR3 bases: TGCGCCAGCAGCCAAGATCGGCACAGCACAACCTACGAGCAGTACTTC.

V gene TRBV7-9 combines with J gene TRBJ1-1; D might be TRBD1 (5 bases). The V end was cut by 5 bases, the J end by 5 bases, with 9 bases between. The CDR3 contains 12 residues. Germline lookup yields CDR1 SEHNR and CDR2 FQNEAQ (reference sequence). The CDR3 here is CASSQGDTEAFF. Written as DNA, the CDR3 is TGTGCCAGCAGCCAAGGGGATACTGAAGCTTTCTTT.

This sequence joins TRBV5-1 and TRBJ2-3; D possibly corresponds to TRBD2 (5 bases). The CDR3 is made up of 14 amino acids. The V gene lost 5 bases and the J gene lost 3 bases, with 13 bases spanning the gap. Germline CDR1 is SGHRS and CDR2 is YFSETQ. The CDR3 sequence is CASRSLSATDTQYF. CDR3 nucleotide sequence: TGCGCCAGCAGGAGCCTTAGCGCGACAGATACGCAGTATTTT.

The chain links TRBV15 to TRBJ1-2; a possible D gene is TRBD1 (6 bases). The V and J ends lost 0 bases and 7 bases respectively, with 18 bases between them. Germline V lookup: CDR1 LNHNV, CDR2 YYDKDF (reference sequence). The CDR3 contains 16 residues. CDR3 in amino acids: CATSREVAGALGGYTF. CDR3 nucleotides: TGTGCCACCAGCAGAGAAGTGGCGGGGGCTTTGGGTGGCTACACCTTC.

The J gene is TRBJ2-5, the V gene TRBV5-6; the D is unclear. This CDR3 contains 13 residues. V gave up 4 bases and J gave up 4 bases, with 11 bases separating them. Per germline, CDR1 SGHDT and CDR2 YYEEEE. In DNA form, the CDR3 reads TGTGCCAGCAGCGGTCGCCCGGTAGAGACCCAGTACTTC. This translates into CASSGRPVETQYF.

CDR3 residues: CASSWATSAPGELFF. The CDR3 DNA reads TGTGCCAGCAGCTGGGCTACCTCGGCCCCCGGGGAGCTGTTTTTT. The rearrangement links TRBV7-3 to TRBJ2-2; unclear D gene. The CDR3 runs 15 residues. CDR1 and CDR2 (germline): SGHTA, FQGTGA. V lost 4 bases, J lost 6 bases, and 15 bases lay in between.

The chain uses TRBV7-8 and TRBJ1-5, with a possible D match to TRBD1 (6 bases). CDR3 length: 15 amino acids. The germline CDR1 and CDR2 sequences are SGHVS and FQNEAQ. V was cut by 3 bases and J by 4 bases, with 13 bases left in between. The CDR3 nucleotides are TGTGCCAGCAGCTTTTTGGACAGTTGGAATCAGCCCCAGCATTTT. This translates into CASSFLDSWNQPQHF.

This rearrangement joins TRBV15 to TRBJ2-7, with 10 bases aligning to TRBD2. CDR1 is LNHNV, CDR2 YYDKDF, per germline (reference sequence). J was trimmed by 5 bases and V by 4 bases; bases with no gene match: 8. CDR3 length: 15 amino acids. The CDR3 region has the DNA TGTGCCACCAGCAAGATGCTAGCGGGAGCCCACGAGCAGTACTTC. It is translated as CATSKMLAGAHEQYF.